This TCR beta chain stems from a study of blood T cell repertoires in COVID-19. About the study: Samples representing acute and convalescent COVID-19 were sourced from the United States, Italy and Spain. T cells, B-cell-depleted T cells, or PBMCs supplied cDNA or gDNA.

Authors' analysis steps: Estimates of nucleated cell counts were drawn from the amplification of reference gene primers. Clones were sequenced by immunoSEQ multiplex PCR, and TCRdb holds only the in-frame ones, with some missing. The DNA gave D and trimming, while V, J and clone size come from that table. The sample includes about 220,000 clones, 82% of them seen just once. The CDR3 spans 17 residues. Germline-derived CDR1 and CDR2 are MDHEN and SYDVKM. Losses at the gene ends were 3 bases for V and 0 bases for J; bases not matched to a gene: 5. Sequencing was carried out using peripheral blood. This sequence originates from a woman aged 70-85 years with acute or convalescent COVID-19. This chain connects TRBV28 to TRBJ1-4; 9 bases are a match to TRBD1. Here the CDR3 reads CASSLNRGLTTNEKLFF. CDR3 coding DNA: TGTGCCAGCAGTTTGAACAGGGGGCTTACAACTAATGAAAAACTGTTTTTT.